This TCR beta chain was profiled in a study of cytomegalovirus exposure and HLA in healthy donors. TCRdb's table, derived via immunoSEQ multiplex PCR, lists solely in-frame clones and lacks some. The sample holds around 140,000 clones, about 88% seen once. The CDR3 runs 11 residues. V was pared by 9 bases and J by 2 bases, with 4 bases between. Germline V gene sequence: CDR1 ENHRY, CDR2 SYGVKD. The rearrangement joins TRBV10-3 to TRBJ2-2; D uncertain. Sequenced input: PBMCs. The TCR was taken from a young man in good health and CMV-seropositive. The CDR3, as DNA: TGTGCCATAGCAAACACCGGGGAGCTGTTTTTT. This encodes CAIANTGELFF.